This TCR beta chain comes out of a study of blood T cell repertoires in COVID-19. Study details: The study drew acute and convalescent COVID-19 samples from the United States, Italy and Spain. Sample material is recorded as cDNA or gDNA derived from T cells, B-cell-depleted T cells, or PBMCs.

The CDR3 is made up of 14 amino acids. Germline V gene lookup returns CDR1 MNHEY and CDR2 SVGAGI. V lost 8 bases to trimming and J lost 4 bases; unmatched junction nucleotides: 11. Authors' methods: It was from reference gene primer amplification that nucleated cell counts were estimated. TCRdb keeps only in-frame clones here, not all; method: immunoSEQ multiplex PCR. Clonal size and the V and J genes are those of that table, whereas D and trimming came from the DNA. The sample lists tens of thousands of clones, 89% occurring once. This sequence was found in a man aged 55 to 69 with acute or convalescent COVID-19. The sequenced sample was peripheral blood. The chain links TRBV6-5 to TRBJ2-7; 7 nucleotides align to TRBD1. The DNA of the CDR3 is TGTGCCAGCCAAAGGGCAGGGGGTAGTTACGAGCAGTACTTC. Translation gives CASQRAGGSYEQYF.